A selection of T cell receptor beta chains follows, all from one sample in a study of identical twins. TCRdb ran MiXCR on the 5' RACE reads and lists one entry per CDR3 protein. The sample carries approximately 630,000 distinct CDR3 sequences, roughly 7.1% recorded once. These data also featured in a second study, about yellow fever vaccine responses in identical twins.

The source material was PBMCs. Receptor source: a woman under 30 in good health. CDR3s include the opening cysteine and the closing phenylalanine or tryptophan.

TRBJ2-3 TRBV18 CASSPNMGLTDTQYF
TRBJ2-7 TRBV29-1 CSVVDGKTYEQYF
TRBJ2-2 TRBV19 CASSARTGIVHGELFF
TRBJ2-7 TRBV28 CASSLFSRRYEQYF
TRBJ1-4 TRBV5-1 CASSIQSPGEKLFF
TRBJ2-2 TRBV5-1 CATKGTAGVDTGELFF
TRBJ2-3 TRBV10-1 CASSESRFIRTDTQYF
TRBJ1-2 TRBV12-3/TRBV12-4 CASSVGRNYGYTF
TRBJ2-7 TRBV5-1 CASSLAEGSLYEQYF
TRBJ2-2 TRBV19 CATKGAGDTGELFF
TRBJ2-7 TRBV7-9 CASSLAGYYEQYF
TRBJ1-2 TRBV15 CATSLQGGYGYTF
TRBJ2-2 TRBV27 CASSLPPTEAGELFF
TRBJ2-1 TRBV12-3/TRBV12-4 CASRRRDRGLTSGSDNEQFF
TRBJ1-3 TRBV20-1 CSAGDRVSESGNTIYF
TRBJ2-2 TRBV29-1 CSVIGATGELFF
TRBJ1-1 TRBV10-3 CAIRTGLNTEAFF
TRBJ1-1 TRBV29-1 CSVAPDLMNTEAFF
TRBJ2-1 TRBV6-5 CASSTGHEQFF
TRBJ1-5 TRBV29-1 CSVDGGSPDQPQHF
TRBJ1-6 TRBV29-1 CSVASGQWPGSPLHF
TRBJ1-3 TRBV20-1 CSAKDHSGNTIYF
TRBJ1-1 TRBV7-9 CASSSTTGTNTEAFF
TRBJ2-1 TRBV2 CASSEGLAVNEQFF
TRBJ2-3 TRBV5-1 CASSLSGGSLPDTQYF
TRBJ2-1 TRBV5-1 CASSGAGGINEQFF
TRBJ1-1 TRBV20-1 CSARRDTEAFF
TRBJ2-3 TRBV12-3/TRBV12-4 CASSLSGTRGPDTQYF
TRBJ2-1 TRBV25-1 CASSEWERELDNEQFF
TRBJ1-3 TRBV28 CASSSQTGFGNTIYF
TRBJ2-1 TRBV4-2 CASSGEVVRSYNEQFF
TRBJ2-3 TRBV7-6 CASSLIQRELDTQYF
TRBJ1-1 TRBV7-9 CASSRWDRGTEAFF